The entry below gives a single TCR beta chain sequence along with its context. There is no known antigen for this receptor. No clone much larger than this one lies a single base away; base qualities are absent. Stable hyperthyroidism was defined as no progression to ophthalmopathy within 18 months of follow-up. Hyperthyroidism patients were newly diagnosed, with disease duration under 2 months, and aged 18 to 65 years. Patients with other autoimmune diseases, uncontrolled infections, pregnancy or lactation were excluded from the study. Diagnosis relied on clinical symptoms, serum thyroxine, TRAb, thyroid ultrasound and orbital computed tomography. PBMCs were isolated from 10 ml of fresh peripheral blood by Ficoll-Paque density gradient centrifugation. Total RNA was extracted using Trizol reagent, and RNA quality was checked on an Agilent 2100 Bioanalyzer. This entry is derived from a study of Graves' ophthalmopathy and Graves' hyperthyroidism (dated by TCRdb to 2016 to 2019). At the level of the whole study: Peripheral blood was collected at initial diagnosis, prior to any treatment. To tell Graves' ophthalmopathy apart from Graves' hyperthyroidism, and to predict which patients would progress to ophthalmopathy, the study relied on TCR beta repertoire signatures. In total, around 130 blood samples were TCR-sequenced: some 40 ophthalmopathy, roughly 77 hyperthyroidism and 17 hyperthyroidism-to-ophthalmopathy patients. To explore V-J signatures that distinguish ophthalmopathy from hyperthyroidism, a discovery set of about a hundred patients was enrolled, made up of 43 with ophthalmopathy and some 56 with stable hyperthyroidism. An independent validation cohort was composed of some 19 hyperthyroidism patients and 17 patients who later progressed from hyperthyroidism to ophthalmopathy. T-cell repertoires of thyroid tissue and blood were compared in 5 or 6 hyperthyroidism patients. Once sampling was done, hyperthyroidism patients were given methimazole at a starting dose of 30 mg daily, while ophthalmopathy patients were given high-dose intravenous methylprednisolone. The 100 discovery patients were randomly split 7:3 into training and test sets.

Study-wide findings and limitations: Ophthalmopathy was separated from stable hyperthyroidism by the 13-signature model with 87.88% sensitivity and just under 84% specificity in cross-validation and with 80%/75% in the test set. Most expanded thyroid clonotypes with frequency above 0.001 were also detected in blood, suggesting blood repertoires may reflect the thyroid immune response. Sample size was not predetermined statistically, and investigators were not blinded to group allocation. In validation, the model predicted ophthalmopathy progression with 55% to 71% sensitivity and around 72% specificity; some twelve predicted patients were CT-confirmed with GO in a median of approximately six months.

CDR1 MNHEY and CDR2 SVGAGI are derived from the germline V gene. Spanning cysteine to phenylalanine, the CDR3 consists of 15 amino acids. The read is trimmed to its CDR3 DNA, 45 bases read in frame from base 1. The germline ends are 14 bases apart after V is trimmed by 2 bases and J by 3 bases. For repertoire sequencing, TCR beta CDR3 regions were amplified from RNA transcripts. The first round was an RT-PCR using HTBI primers with the Qiagen OneStep RT-PCR kit, and this first round was followed by a second-round multiplex PCR, then size selection and purification. The libraries underwent paired-end sequencing with 100 bp reads on an Illumina HiSeq2000. The paper's processing steps were these. SOAPnuke was used to process the reads, throwing out any read that had adapters, had uncalled bases, had a mean Phred below 15, or lacked an exact constant-primer or identifier match. COPE v1.2.5 was used to merge the high-quality paired reads. Unique nucleotide sequences were defined as clonotypes and aligned to IMGT TRB V, D and J references using MiTCR v1.1. Analysis was restricted to V-J combinations with a frequency above 0.0001, which covered just over 98% of repertoires. For each V-J combination, a TCR clonal expansion and chaos score was defined as F50 clonal expansion divided by the chaos observed in the TCRdist matrix. Welch's t-statistics and random forest were used to reduce features to approximately 13 V-J combinations, which were fed into a naive Bayes classifier. Thyroid-blood repertoire similarity was quantified with the Morisita-Horn index. TCRdb trimmed the raw reads at Q25, called clones with MiXCR and kept productive beta chains. Rows with one shared CDR3 protein collapse into an entry with the most common genes and DNA. These V and J calls derive from TCRdb rather than the authors' analysis. For this sample the table gives over 500,000 distinct CDR3 sequences, of which over 20% were detected only once. Approximately 6.9% of the sample rests with the top ten.

The source is a woman between 18 and 29 years old with stable Graves' hyperthyroidism. Some clones in this sample may be carry-over from other donors' samples. Donor details come from another sample of the same person, matched by shared clones. This sequence uses TRBV6-5 and TRBJ2-7; the best D guess is TRBD1, with 6 bases matching. The sample taken for sequencing was peripheral blood. The CDR3 amino acid sequence is: CASSYTYEGDYEQYF. The sequence in DNA is TGTGCCAGCAGTTACACCTACGAGGGGGACTACGAGCAGTACTTC.